The entry below gives a single T cell receptor beta chain sequence along with its context. Recovery among Cohort 3 donors was established by two negative PCRs, clearance, or symptom resolution. The CDR3 is 15 amino acids. CDR1 and CDR2 (germline): KGHSH, LQKENI. J was trimmed by 0 bases and V by 6 bases; bases with no gene match: 7. These data originate in a study of blood T cell repertoires in COVID-19. Across the whole study: Italy, Spain and the United States were the sources of the convalescent and acute COVID-19 samples.

Sequencing used immunoSEQ multiplex PCR; TCRdb keeps in-frame clones, though not all of them. Among approximately 400,000 clones listed, 85% to 90% were seen once. Specimen: PBMCs or T cells enriched from blood (not recorded which). The chain has TRBV18 and TRBJ1-1; TRBD1 matches 7 bases. The source is a young woman who had recovered from COVID-19. CDR3 amino acids: CASSQPGTVNTEAFF. In DNA, the CDR3 is TGTGCCAGCTCGCAGCCCGGGACAGTGAACACTGAAGCTTTCTTT.